This T cell receptor beta chain was sequenced in a study of beta chain features in type 1 diabetes. Study-wide points: Across all four CD4+ subsets, people with type 1 diabetes showed modestly shorter TCRB CDR3s. TCRB repertoires of naive, central memory and Treg cells appeared more similar among patients than among healthy donors. No resolution was reached here on whether HLA type influences TCRB rearrangement.

There are a few counts of this clone. Its matching antigen is unknown. Sequenced material consisted of expressed TCRB transcripts (all of the isolated RNA was reverse transcribed). Sequencing of naive, central memory and regulatory T cell samples gave an average of around 4 million reads. Generated by immunoSEQ multiplex PCR, the TCRdb table keeps only in-frame clones and is missing some. This sample carries around 260,000 clones, roughly 21% of them seen once, and the ten largest clones take 0.028%. One heparinised draw of blood, averaging roughly 110 mL, came from each donor. Germline trimming cut 1 base from V and 4 bases from J; bases unmatched to any gene: 5. The CDR3 runs 16 residues. CDR1 and CDR2 from the germline V gene are LNHDA and SQIVND (reference sequence).

Sequencing was performed on naive CD4+ T cells from blood. The J gene is TRBJ1-2, the V gene TRBV19; 11 positions agree with TRBD1. The TCR sequence derives from a woman aged 40 to 50 with type 1 diabetes. The CDR3 DNA follows: TGTGCCAGTAGTATAGGCCCCGGGACAGGGGGCTATGGCTACACCTTC. This gives the protein CASSIGPGTGGYGYTF.